These 7 T cell receptor beta chains share one sample of origin, sequenced in a study of TIL therapy for anti-PD-1-resistant metastatic lung cancer. Documented time point: pre-treatment sample, taken before nivolumab and TIL therapy. Sequencing used immunoSEQ v3. Clones were read by immunoSEQ multiplex PCR, and TCRdb kept only the in-frame ones, dropping some. The sample contains some 52,000 clones, about 80% of which appear only once. Sequences were derived from blood, sampled at baseline. Receptors were obtained from a woman aged 25-85 years with non-small cell lung cancer.

This rearrangement joins TRBV6-5 to TRBJ1-2; no definite D call. The germline V gene has CDR1 MNHEY and CDR2 SVGAGI. Between the trimmed V and J ends, which lost 5 bases and 4 bases, there was a span of 8 bases. This CDR3 comprises 12 residues. CDR3 sequence (DNA): TGTGCCAGCAGTCCCGGATTCTATGGCTACACCTTC. It encodes CASSPGFYGYTF.

This clone was counted only a few times. CDR3 protein: CASRADKDTGELFF. DNA of the CDR3: TGTGCCAGCCGGGCTGATAAGGACACCGGGGAGCTGTTTTTT. This chain joins TRBV28 and TRBJ2-2, with D hard to call. V lost 8 bases to trimming and J lost 3 bases, with 13 bases between them. Germline assignment: CDR1 MDHEN and CDR2 SYDVKM. The CDR3 extends over 14 amino acids.

The V call is TRBV6-6, the J call TRBJ1-2; D may be TRBD1 (5 bases). Trimming took 6 bases from V and 3 from J, leaving 14 bases between them. Per germline, CDR1 MNHNY and CDR2 SVGAGI (reference sequence). This CDR3 has 14 amino acids. CDR3 in amino acids: CASSRGGVDYGYTF. The CDR3 DNA is TGTGCCAGCAGCCGCGGGGGGGTTGACTATGGCTACACCTTC.

This chain links TRBV5-4 with TRBJ2-7; tentative D call: TRBD1 (6 bases). Looked up from germline, CDR1 is SGHNT and CDR2 is YYREEE (reference sequence). CDR3 length equals 13 residues. Trimming left V 4 bases short and J 1 base short, with 9 bases between. CDR3 coding DNA: TGTGCCAGCAGCCCCAGGGGATCCTACGAGCAGTACTTC. Encoded protein: CASSPRGSYEQYF.

V and J are TRBV9 and TRBJ1-3, with D perhaps matching TRBD1 (5 bases). The CDR3 is 17 amino acids. CDR1 and CDR2 from the germline V gene are SGDLS and YYNGEE. The V gene lost 0 bases and the J gene lost 0 bases, with 13 bases spanning the gap. CDR3 in amino acids: CASSVAGAGVSGNTIYF. The CDR3 DNA is TGTGCCAGCAGCGTAGCCGGGGCCGGAGTCTCTGGAAACACCATATATTTT.

The genes are TRBV28 and TRBJ1-2; 8 nucleotides line up with TRBD1. After removal of 5 bases from V and 8 bases from J, the junction contained 10 bases not matched to a gene. CDR3 size: 14 residues. CDR1 and CDR2 (germline): MDHEN, SYDVKM. The DNA for the CDR3 is TGTGCCAGCAGTCTTCAGGGGGCTGCGGGAGGCTACACCTTC. It specifies CASSLQGAAGGYTF.

The V and J genes are TRBV4-3 and TRBJ2-1; 8 positions agree with TRBD1. Germline CDR1 is LGHNA and CDR2 is YSLEER. The CDR3 is 16 amino acids. Germline trimming cut 5 bases from V and 3 bases from J; bases unmatched to any gene: 9. CDR3 amino acids: CASSKGGTGNYNEQFF. The CDR3 region has the DNA TGCGCCAGCAGCAAAGGTGGGACAGGCAACTACAATGAGCAGTTCTTC.